This TCR beta chain was documented in a study of cytomegalovirus exposure and HLA in healthy donors. Overall study results and limits: Earlier findings revealed that most TCR beta V segments proved productive either about 90% or about 30% of the time. HLA allele associations emerged for 16,951 TCR beta sequences in a later analysis, at 0.05 false discovery rate.

The PCR had 60 Vbeta and 13 Jbeta primers. Sequencing used immunoSEQ multiplex PCR; TCRdb keeps in-frame clones, though not all of them. This sample has about 190,000 clones, with 65% to 75% found just once. V was shortened by 7 bases and J by 6 bases, with 19 bases between the two germline ends. In germline, CDR1 is MNHNY, CDR2 SVGAGI (reference sequence). The CDR3 runs to 15 residues. Comment on this clone: As yet, its antigen is unknown.

The V gene is TRBV6-6, the J gene TRBJ1-5; D uncertain. This clonotype originated in a man aged 30 to 45 in good health and CMV-seropositive. Sample: PBMCs. The CDR3 here is CASIDGGIGIQPQHF. The CDR3 nucleotides read TGTGCCAGCATCGACGGAGGAATTGGGATTCAGCCCCAGCATTTT.